Presented here are 11 T cell receptor beta chains from one specimen sequenced in a study of T cell responses to AZD1222 COVID-19 vaccine. Some clones are missing from TCRdb's copy, which holds only in-frame ones; the method was immunoSEQ multiplex PCR. Of roughly 93,000 clones listed, around nine tenths are singletons. This material consisted of peripheral blood, taken 28 days after the second AZD1222 dose. These TCRs come from an adult who received the AZD1222 COVID-19 vaccine.

This chain joins TRBV3-1 (or the pseudogene TRBV3-2) and TRBJ1-3, with 7 nucleotides matching TRBD1. Per the germline V gene, CDR1 is LGHDT and CDR2 is YNNKEL (reference sequence). V was pared by 4 bases and J by 8 bases, with 8 bases of the junction left unmatched. This CDR3 has 14 amino acids. The CDR3 nucleotides read TGTGCCAGCAGCCCGGGCCAGGGGGTACACACCATATATTTT. Amino acid sequence: CASSPGQGVHTIYF.

This clone was recorded only once. The chain recombines TRBV10-3 with TRBJ2-2; 7 bases line up with TRBD1. Per germline, CDR1 ENHRY and CDR2 SYGVKD. This CDR3 spans 15 amino acids. J gave up 7 bases and V 3 bases, and 8 bases lay outside the gene matches. CDR3: CAISDPDRVVGELFF. In DNA form, the CDR3 reads TGTGCCATCAGTGACCCAGACAGGGTGGTCGGGGAGCTGTTTTTT.

The V gene is TRBV10-2, the J gene TRBJ2-7; TRBD1 might be the D (5 bases). The CDR3 totals 14 residues. Germline-derived CDR1 and CDR2 are WSHSY and SAAADI. V was shortened by 6 bases and J by 4 bases, with 16 bases between the two germline ends. The CDR3 nucleotides read TGCGCCAGCAGCCAGGACATCAGAAAATACGAGCAGTACGTC. Its protein product is CASSQDIRKYEQYV.

The V and J genes are TRBV7-9 and TRBJ2-3; D is possibly TRBD1 (6 bases). V was shortened by 4 bases and J by 0 bases, with 14 bases between the two germline ends. The CDR3 is 16 amino acids. CDR1 SEHNR and CDR2 FQNEAQ come from the germline V gene (reference sequence). The DNA for the CDR3 is TGTGCCAGCAGCTGGACAGCAACCCATAGCACAGATACGCAGTATTTT. Its translation is CASSWTATHSTDTQYF. The whole variable domain, remainder taken from reference TRBV7-9 and TRBJ2-3, is DTGVSQNPRHKITKRGQNVTFRCDPISEHNRLYWYRQTLGQGPEFLTYFQNEAQLEKSRLLSDRFSAERPKGSFSTLEIQRTEQGDSAMYLCASSWTATHSTDTQYFGPGTRLTVL.

CDR3 DNA sequence: TGTGCCAGCAGCCCTACAGCGAATGGCTACACCTTC. Protein sequence: CASSPTANGYTF. The genes are TRBV5-5 and TRBJ1-2; D is uncertain. The CDR3 extends over 12 amino acids. Trimming pared 4 bases from V and 6 bases from J, leaving 10 bases between. Germline V lookup: CDR1 SGHKS, CDR2 YYEKEE (reference sequence).

The chain combines TRBV15 with TRBJ1-2, with no clear D. Trimming left V 2 bases short and J 1 base short, with 5 bases between. The CDR3 sequence is 13 residues long. Per the germline V gene, CDR1 is LNHNV and CDR2 is YYDKDF (reference sequence). CDR3 residues: CATSRQDNYGYTF. DNA for the CDR3: TGTGCCACCAGCAGACAAGATAACTATGGCTACACCTTC.

This chain uses TRBV9 with TRBJ2-1, with 7 nucleotides matching TRBD1. V lost 0 bases and J lost 6; bases outside the gene matches: 6. Per germline, CDR1 SGDLS and CDR2 YYNGEE. CDR3 length: 15 amino acids. The CDR3 is CASSVEGATGNEQFF. CDR3 bases: TGTGCCAGCAGCGTAGAGGGGGCGACTGGCAATGAGCAGTTCTTC.

This CDR3 is CASSPSGNYGYTF. The CDR3, as DNA: TGTGCCAGCTCACCATCCGGGAACTATGGCTACACCTTC. The chain has TRBV18 and TRBJ1-2, with D unresolved. V was pared by 2 bases and J by 2 bases, with 6 bases between. Germline lookup yields CDR1 KGHSH and CDR2 LQKENI. The CDR3 length is 13 residues.

This rearrangement joins TRBV12-3 or TRBV12-4 to TRBJ2-1; D ambiguous. With 0 bases removed from V and 7 bases from J, the gap between germline ends came to 4 bases. The CDR3 covers 12 residues. CDR3 loop: CASSLARNEQFF. CDR3 nucleotides: TGTGCCAGCAGTTTAGCTAGGAATGAGCAGTTCTTC.

The CDR3 nucleotides read TGTGCCAGCAGTTTATTGTCGTTGGGCAGCTACCAAGAGACCCAGTACTTC. Translation gives CASSLLSLGSYQETQYF. V and J are TRBV28 and TRBJ2-5, with D hard to call. The germline V and J ends were trimmed by 1 base and 0 bases, with 15 bases remaining between them. The CDR3 is made up of 17 amino acids. Germline assignment: CDR1 MDHEN and CDR2 SYDVKM. Full variable domain (remainder filled in from reference TRBV28 and TRBJ2-5): DVKVTQSSRYLVKRTGEKVFLECVQDMDHENMFWYRQDPGLGLRLIYFSYDVKMKEKGDIPEGYSVSREKKERFSLILESASTNQTSMYLCASSLLSLGSYQETQYFGPGTRLLVL.

The chain has TRBV7-2 and TRBJ1-5, with D tentatively TRBD1 (6 bases). Germline values: CDR1 SGHTA, CDR2 FQGNSA. Trimming shortened V by 4 bases and J by 10 bases, and 17 bases separated the two germline ends. The CDR3 spans 14 residues. In DNA, the CDR3 is TGTGCCAGCAGCTCACACAGGGTGATCTTACCCCAGCATTTT. Translating gives CASSSHRVILPQHF.